These 12 T cell receptor beta chains share one sample of origin, sequenced in a study of human T cells and chemical hapten exposure. Time point described: patch test 3, about 24 weeks after DPC sensitization. Regarding treatment: therapeutic diphenylcyclopropenone sensitization with weekly scalp DPC. TCRdb independently ran MiXCR on the RACE reads; one entry per CDR3 protein. Among roughly 90,000 distinct CDR3 sequences listed, roughly a tenth were seen once. The starting material was whole blood, obtained in connection with sensitization to the hapten diphenylcyclopropenone (DPC). These receptors were collected from a woman aged 25-40 years with alopecia areata. Some clones in this sample may be carry-over from other donors' samples.

V is TRBV11-2 and J is TRBJ2-5; TRBD2 matches 11 bases. Germline lookup yields CDR1 SGHAT and CDR2 FQNNGV. The J segment lost 4 bases and the V segment lost 1 base, leaving 5 bases of the junction unmatched. The CDR3 consists of 16 residues. DNA for the CDR3: TGTGCCAGCAGCTTAGGACTAGCGGGGACCGGAGAGACCCAGTACTTC. Translating it yields CASSLGLAGTGETQYF. The full variable domain, its missing parts supplied by reference TRBV11-2 and TRBJ2-5, is EAGVAQSPRYKIIEKRQSVAFWCNPISGHATLYWYQQILGQGPKLLIQFQNNGVVDDSQLPKDRFSAERLKGVDSTLKIQPAKLEDSAVYLCASSLGLAGTGETQYFGPGTRLLVL.

This clonotype was seen only a few times. J is TRBJ1-6 and V is TRBV6-4, with D possibly TRBD1 on 5 matching bases. The CDR3 has 20 amino acids. Per germline, CDR1 MRHNA and CDR2 SNTAGT. Trimming pared 2 bases from V and 0 bases from J, leaving 20 bases between. CDR3 sequence (DNA): TGTGCCAGCAGTGACCCCCGGCTGGGGCCCGAGAGCTCCTATAATTCACCCCTCCACTTT. Protein product: CASSDPRLGPESSYNSPLHF.

This clonotype was picked up many times. V gene TRBV10-1 combines with J gene TRBJ1-1; TRBD1 is a possible D gene (5 bases). Trimming cost V 3 bases and J 8 bases, with 13 bases left between them. The CDR3 is made up of 13 amino acids. Per the germline V gene, CDR1 is WNHNN and CDR2 is SYGVQD (reference sequence). The CDR3 is CASSEPGLSEAFF. The CDR3 region has the DNA TGCGCCAGCAGTGAACCGGGACTCTCAGAAGCTTTCTTT.

In its sample, this clonotype was seen many times. The chain has TRBV27 and TRBJ1-2; no reliable D call. The CDR3 loop spans 13 amino acids. V lost 2 bases to trimming and J lost 6 bases, with 10 bases between them. Germline CDR1 and CDR2: MNHEY and SMNVEV (reference sequence). The CDR3 nucleotides are TGTGCCAGCAGTTTACGTCTGGACGATGGCTACACCTTC. This sequence encodes CASSLRLDDGYTF.

This clonotype was observed a handful of times. The chain joins TRBV7-3 to TRBJ1-1; D gene uncertain. CDR1 and CDR2 (germline): SGHTA, FQGTGA. Trimming cost V 5 bases and J 5 bases, with 12 bases left between them. This CDR3 comprises 13 residues. The CDR3 region is CASSREGRTEAFF. As DNA, the CDR3 is TGTGCCAGCAGCCGCGAAGGGAGAACTGAAGCTTTCTTT.

This clonotype was counted at least ten times. The chain carries TRBV6-5 and TRBJ1-3; D call uncertain. Germline V gives CDR1 MNHEY, CDR2 SVGAGI. The CDR3 is 14 amino acids. Trimming removed 2 bases at V and 1 base at J, with 6 bases between. The DNA for the CDR3 is TGTGCCAGCAGTTACGGAAATTCTGGAAACACCATATATTTT. Translation gives CASSYGNSGNTIYF.

This clonotype was detected a few times. The chain combines TRBV20-1 with TRBJ2-1; 9 nucleotides match TRBD2. The CDR3 is 12 residues long. V trimming: 7 bases; J trimming: 10 bases; junction bases outside the gene matches: 8. Germline V gene sequence: CDR1 DFQATT, CDR2 SNEGSKA (reference sequence). The CDR3 loop is CSVELAGTEQFF. The CDR3 nucleotides are TGCAGTGTCGAGCTAGCGGGGACAGAGCAGTTCTTC.

In this sample, this clonotype turned up many times. This chain links TRBV7-2 with TRBJ2-5; possible D gene TRBD1, 5 bases. There are 13 residues in the CDR3. Germline V lookup: CDR1 SGHTA, CDR2 FQGNSA. V shed 8 bases and J shed 4 bases, with 14 bases lying between them. The CDR3 sequence: CASVPGIPETQYF. For the CDR3, the DNA is TGTGCCAGCGTCCCAGGGATTCCAGAGACCCAGTACTTC.

This clonotype was seen many times. The gene calls are TRBV3-1 and TRBJ1-1, with a tentative D call TRBD1 (5 bases). CDR1 and CDR2 (germline): LGHDT, YNNKEL (reference sequence). V was shortened by 5 bases and J by 1 base, with 17 bases between the two germline ends. CDR3 size: 16 residues. This CDR3 is CASSISPGRRNTEAFF. The CDR3 coding sequence is TGTGCCAGCAGCATAAGTCCGGGACGCAGGAACACTGAAGCTTTCTTT.

This clonotype came up many times. The chain carries TRBV4-1 and TRBJ1-1, with 7 positions matching TRBD1. The ends lost 1 base at V and 1 base at J; junction bases unmatched: 3. The CDR3 spans 15 residues. Per the germline V gene, CDR1 is MGHRA and CDR2 is YSYEKL. CDR3 region: CASSQGHRGNTEAFF. CDR3 DNA: TGCGCCAGCAGCCAAGGTCACAGGGGGAACACTGAAGCTTTCTTT.

This clonotype was counted between two and nine times. This sequence joins TRBV7-9 and TRBJ2-5; TRBD2 agrees at 8 bases. The CDR3 is made up of 15 amino acids. Trimming took 5 bases from V and 5 from J; bases not matched to a gene: 10. Germline V gene sequence: CDR1 SEHNR, CDR2 FQNEAQ (reference sequence). DNA for the CDR3: TGTGCCAGCAGCAAAGTCAGACTAGCGCTGGAGACCCAGTACTTC. The encoded protein is CASSKVRLALETQYF.

The chain recombines TRBV29-1 with TRBJ2-5, with D maybe TRBD2 (5 bases). The length of the CDR3 is 12 residues. The germline V gene encodes CDR1 SQVTM and CDR2 ANQGSEA. V lost 7 bases and J lost 4, with 13 bases in between. CDR3 region: CSAERGRETQYF. Written as DNA, the CDR3 is TGCAGCGCCGAACGGGGAAGAGAGACCCAGTACTTC.